The clone carrying this T cell receptor (beta chain) was seen more than once but under ten times. Its antigen is currently unknown. TCRdb passed the 5' RACE reads through MiXCR, listing each CDR3 protein once. The data hold around 550,000 distinct CDR3 sequences, with 15% to 20% observed a single time. Germline-derived CDR1 and CDR2 are KGHDR and SFDVKD. Trimming stripped 3 bases from V and 9 bases from J, with 11 bases between. This CDR3 has 13 amino acids. This entry comes from a study of T cells after yellow fever vaccination. The study, taken as a whole, reports: Abundant clonotypes from the bulk population could have been carried over as contaminants into FACS-sorted repertoires. Relatively few clonotypes were ones that appeared in both CD4 and CD8 compartments. Detected again after the booster were most primary-vaccination clones, at almost 97% CD4 and approximately 87% CD8.

The sequences come from PBMCs, collected 15 days after the yellow fever booster vaccination. This TCR was recovered from a young man who received the YFV17D yellow fever vaccine. This chain connects TRBV24-1 to TRBJ2-1; the D gene is possibly TRBD2 (5 bases). CDR3 residues: CATSDPLAGEQFF. CDR3 in DNA: TGTGCCACCAGTGATCCCCTGGCGGGTGAGCAGTTCTTC.